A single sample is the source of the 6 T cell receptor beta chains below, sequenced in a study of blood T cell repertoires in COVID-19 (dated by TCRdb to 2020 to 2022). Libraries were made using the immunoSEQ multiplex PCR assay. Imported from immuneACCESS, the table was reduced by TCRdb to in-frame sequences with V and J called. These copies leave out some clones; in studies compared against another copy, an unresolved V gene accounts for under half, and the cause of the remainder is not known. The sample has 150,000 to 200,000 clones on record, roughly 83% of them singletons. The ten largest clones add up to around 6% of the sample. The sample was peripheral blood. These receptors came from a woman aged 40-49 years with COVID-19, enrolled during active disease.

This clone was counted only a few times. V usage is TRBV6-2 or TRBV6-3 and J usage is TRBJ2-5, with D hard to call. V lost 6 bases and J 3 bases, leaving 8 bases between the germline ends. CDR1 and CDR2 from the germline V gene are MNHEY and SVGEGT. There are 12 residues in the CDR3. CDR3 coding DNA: TGTGCCAGCAGCTCCTTTAAAGAGACCCAGTACTTC. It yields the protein CASSSFKETQYF.

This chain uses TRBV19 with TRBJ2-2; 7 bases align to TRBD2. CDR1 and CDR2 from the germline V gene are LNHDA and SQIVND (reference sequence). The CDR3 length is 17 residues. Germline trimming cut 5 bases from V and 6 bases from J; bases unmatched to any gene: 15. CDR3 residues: CASSSQTSLVYAGELFF. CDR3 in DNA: TGTGCCAGTAGTTCCCAGACTAGCTTGGTTTACGCCGGGGAGCTGTTTTTT. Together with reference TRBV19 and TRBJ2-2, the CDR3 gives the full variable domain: DGGITQSPKYLFRKEGQNVTLSCEQNLNHDAMYWYRQDPGQGLRLIYYSQIVNDFQKGDIAEGYSVSREKKESFPLTVTSAQKNPTAFYLCASSSQTSLVYAGELFFGEGSRLTVL.

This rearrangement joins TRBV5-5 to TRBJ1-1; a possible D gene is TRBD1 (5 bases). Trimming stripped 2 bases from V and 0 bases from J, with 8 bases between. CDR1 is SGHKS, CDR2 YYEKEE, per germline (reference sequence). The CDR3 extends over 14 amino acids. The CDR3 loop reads CASSFRVLNTEAFF. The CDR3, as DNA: TGTGCCAGCAGCTTCAGGGTTCTGAACACTGAAGCTTTCTTT.

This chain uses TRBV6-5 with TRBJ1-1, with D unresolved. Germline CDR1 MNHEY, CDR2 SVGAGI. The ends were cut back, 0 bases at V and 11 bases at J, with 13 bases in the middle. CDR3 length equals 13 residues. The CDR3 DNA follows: TGTGCCAGCAGTTACTCGCGGTGGCAAAATGCTTTCTTT. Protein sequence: CASSYSRWQNAFF.

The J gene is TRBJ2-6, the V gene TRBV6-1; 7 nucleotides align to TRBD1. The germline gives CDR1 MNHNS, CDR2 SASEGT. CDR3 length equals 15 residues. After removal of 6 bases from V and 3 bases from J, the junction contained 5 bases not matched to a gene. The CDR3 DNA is TGTGCCAGCAGAAGAACAGGGGTTGGGGCCAACGTCCTGACTTTC. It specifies CASRRTGVGANVLTF.

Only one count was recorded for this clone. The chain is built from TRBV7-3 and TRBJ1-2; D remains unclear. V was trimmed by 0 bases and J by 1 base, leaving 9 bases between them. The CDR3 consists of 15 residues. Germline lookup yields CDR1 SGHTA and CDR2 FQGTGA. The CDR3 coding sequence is TGTGCCAGCAGCTTAACGGAGGGCGGTAACTATGGCTACACCTTC. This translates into CASSLTEGGNYGYTF.